This T cell receptor (beta chain) was sequenced during a study of cytomegalovirus exposure and HLA in healthy donors. The PCR contained 60 Vbeta and 13 Jbeta primers. The assay was immunoSEQ multiplex PCR, and TCRdb's table has in-frame clones only and misses some. The sample contains 200,000 to 250,000 clones, approximately 68% of which appear only once. The study's findings and limits: Being indistinguishable, some V segments were excluded, TRBV6-2 and TRBV6-3 among them.

Germline CDR1 reads LNHDA; CDR2 reads SQIVND (reference sequence). This CDR3 comprises 18 residues. Unmatched junction bases numbered 13, after V lost 3 bases and J lost 2 bases. Donors sampled were nominally healthy, though unrecorded immune exposures were likely. A word on this clone: Its target is unknown.

This receptor was taken from a woman aged 25 to 39 in good health and CMV-seronegative. The chain couples TRBV19 to TRBJ2-5; 9 nucleotides match TRBD2. Sequencing was carried out using PBMCs. CDR3 region: CASSILRGASGEQETQYF. CDR3 bases: TGTGCCAGTAGTATTTTGAGGGGAGCTAGCGGGGAACAAGAGACCCAGTACTTC.